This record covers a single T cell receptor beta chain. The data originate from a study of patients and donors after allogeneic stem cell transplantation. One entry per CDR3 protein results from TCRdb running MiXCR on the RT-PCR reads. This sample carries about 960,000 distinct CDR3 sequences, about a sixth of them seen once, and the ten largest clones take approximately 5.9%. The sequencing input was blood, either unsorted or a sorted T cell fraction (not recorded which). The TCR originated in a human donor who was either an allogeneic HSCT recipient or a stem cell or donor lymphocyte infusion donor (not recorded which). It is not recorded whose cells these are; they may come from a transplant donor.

The CDR3, as DNA: TGCGCCAGCAAACCGACGGGGCCAGATACGCAGTATTTT. It codes for CASKPTGPDTQYF. The chain is built from TRBV5-1 and TRBJ2-3; D is perhaps TRBD1 or TRBD2 (5 bases each). Germline V CDR1 and CDR2: SGHRS, YFSETQ. V lost 6 bases, J lost 4 bases, and 12 bases lay in between. The CDR3 is made up of 13 amino acids.